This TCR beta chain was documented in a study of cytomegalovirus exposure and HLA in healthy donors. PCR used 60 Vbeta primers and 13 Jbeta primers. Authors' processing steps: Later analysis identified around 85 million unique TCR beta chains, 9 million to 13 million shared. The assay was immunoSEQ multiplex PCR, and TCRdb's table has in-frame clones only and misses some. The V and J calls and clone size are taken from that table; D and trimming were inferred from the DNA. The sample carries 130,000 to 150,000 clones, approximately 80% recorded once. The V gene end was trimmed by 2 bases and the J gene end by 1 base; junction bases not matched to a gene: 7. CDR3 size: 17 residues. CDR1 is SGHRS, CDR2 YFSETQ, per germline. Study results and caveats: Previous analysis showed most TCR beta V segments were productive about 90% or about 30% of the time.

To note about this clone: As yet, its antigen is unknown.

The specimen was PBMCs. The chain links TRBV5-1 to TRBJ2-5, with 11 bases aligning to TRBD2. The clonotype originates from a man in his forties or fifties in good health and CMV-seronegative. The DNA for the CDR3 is TGCGCCAGCAGCTTAAAATTAGCGGGGGGGTTCCAAGAGACCCAGTACTTC. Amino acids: CASSLKLAGGFQETQYF. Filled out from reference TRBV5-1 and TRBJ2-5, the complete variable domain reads KAGVTQTPRYLIKTRGQQVTLSCSPISGHRSVSWYQQTPGQGLQFLFEYFSETQRNKGNFPGRFSGRQFSNSRSEMNVSTLELGDSALYLCASSLKLAGGFQETQYFGPGTRLLVL.